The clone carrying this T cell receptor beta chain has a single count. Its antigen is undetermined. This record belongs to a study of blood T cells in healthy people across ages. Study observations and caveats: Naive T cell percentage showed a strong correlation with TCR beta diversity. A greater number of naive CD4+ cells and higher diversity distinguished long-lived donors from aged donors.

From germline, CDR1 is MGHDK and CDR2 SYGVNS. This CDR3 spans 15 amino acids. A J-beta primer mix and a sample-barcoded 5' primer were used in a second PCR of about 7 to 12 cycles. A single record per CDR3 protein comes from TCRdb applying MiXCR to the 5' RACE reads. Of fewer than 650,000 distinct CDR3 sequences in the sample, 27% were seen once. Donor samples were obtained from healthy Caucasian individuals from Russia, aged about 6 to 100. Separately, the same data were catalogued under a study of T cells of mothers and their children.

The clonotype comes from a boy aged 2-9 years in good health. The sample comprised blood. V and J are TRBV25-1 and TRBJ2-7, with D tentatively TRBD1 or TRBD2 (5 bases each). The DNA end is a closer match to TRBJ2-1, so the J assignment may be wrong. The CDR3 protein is CASRLTRNVGDEQFF. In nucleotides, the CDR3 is TGTGCCAGCAGGCTGACAAGGAACGTGGGGGATGAGCAGTTCTTC.